This entry is about one TCR beta chain. What it recognizes is unknown. The authors obtained PBMCs from about 9 ml of fresh peripheral blood. Per germline, CDR1 SNHLY and CDR2 FYNNEI. V shed 1 base and J shed 3 bases, with 7 bases lying between them. CDR3 size: 14 residues. The record originates from a study of T cells in Graves' hyperthyroidism and ophthalmopathy. Researchers took RNA transcripts and amplified the TCR beta CDR3 regions from them. HTBI primers drove first-round RT-PCR of the TCR CDR3. TCRdb fed the multiplex PCR reads into MiXCR, producing one record per CDR3 protein. Altogether about 690,000 distinct CDR3 sequences are present, about 18% being singletons, with the ten largest covering 15% to 17%. General study findings and limits: Ophthalmopathy was separated from stable hyperthyroidism by a 13 V-J model.

The sample consisted of blood. The V gene is TRBV2, the J gene TRBJ2-1, with D possibly TRBD1 on 6 matching bases. The clonotype originates from a man aged 45-65 years with Graves' hyperthyroidism. CDR3 protein: CASSEEDSYNEQFF. CDR3 coding DNA: TGTGCCAGCAGTGAAGAGGACAGCTACAATGAGCAGTTCTTC.